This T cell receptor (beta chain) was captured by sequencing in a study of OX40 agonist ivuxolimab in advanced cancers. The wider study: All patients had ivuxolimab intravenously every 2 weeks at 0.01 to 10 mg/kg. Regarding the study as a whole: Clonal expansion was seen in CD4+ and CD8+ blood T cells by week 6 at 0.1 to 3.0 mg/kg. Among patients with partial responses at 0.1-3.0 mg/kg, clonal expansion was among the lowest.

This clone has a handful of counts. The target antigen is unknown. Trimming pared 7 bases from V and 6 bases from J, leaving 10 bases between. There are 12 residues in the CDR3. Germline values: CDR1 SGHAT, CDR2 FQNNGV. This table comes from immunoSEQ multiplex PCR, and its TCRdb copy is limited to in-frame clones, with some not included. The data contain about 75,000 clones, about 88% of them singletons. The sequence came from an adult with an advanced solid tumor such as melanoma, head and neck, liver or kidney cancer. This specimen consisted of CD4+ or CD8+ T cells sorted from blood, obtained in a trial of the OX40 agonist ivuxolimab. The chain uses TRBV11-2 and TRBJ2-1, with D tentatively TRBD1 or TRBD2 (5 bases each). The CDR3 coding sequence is TGTGCCAGCACGGGACCAATCAATGAGCAGTTCTTC. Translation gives CASTGPINEQFF. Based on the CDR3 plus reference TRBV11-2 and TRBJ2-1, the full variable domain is EAGVAQSPRYKIIEKRQSVAFWCNPISGHATLYWYQQILGQGPKLLIQFQNNGVVDDSQLPKDRFSAERLKGVDSTLKIQPAKLEDSAVYLCASTGPINEQFFGPGTRLTVL.